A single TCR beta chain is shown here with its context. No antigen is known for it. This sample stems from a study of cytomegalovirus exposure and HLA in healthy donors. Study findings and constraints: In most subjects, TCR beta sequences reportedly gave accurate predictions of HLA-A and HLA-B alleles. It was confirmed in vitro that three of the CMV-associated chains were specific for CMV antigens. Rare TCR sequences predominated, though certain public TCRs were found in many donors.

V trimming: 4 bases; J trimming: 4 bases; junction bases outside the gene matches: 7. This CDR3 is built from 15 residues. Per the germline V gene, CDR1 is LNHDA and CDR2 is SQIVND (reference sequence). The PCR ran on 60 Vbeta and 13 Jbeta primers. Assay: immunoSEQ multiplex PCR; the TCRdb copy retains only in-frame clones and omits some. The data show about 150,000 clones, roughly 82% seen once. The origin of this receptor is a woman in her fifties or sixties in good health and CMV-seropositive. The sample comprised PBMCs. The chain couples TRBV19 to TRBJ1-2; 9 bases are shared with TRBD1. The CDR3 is CASSTGQGYTYGYTF. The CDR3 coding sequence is TGTGCCAGTAGTACGGGACAGGGTTATACCTATGGCTACACCTTC.